The present TCR beta chain was sequenced within a study of T cells in Graves' hyperthyroidism and ophthalmopathy. This CDR3 has 16 amino acids. Looked up from germline, CDR1 is MDHEN and CDR2 is SYDVKM. J gave up 8 bases and V 4 bases, and 14 bases lay outside the gene matches. Researchers amplified the TCR beta CDR3 regions from RNA transcripts. Carried out on the TCR CDR3, a first-round RT-PCR used the HTBI primer set. TCRdb called the multiplex PCR reads again in MiXCR, with one record for every CDR3 protein. The data hold hundreds of thousands of distinct CDR3 sequences, with 11% to 15% observed a single time.

The V gene is TRBV28, the J gene TRBJ1-2; 9 nucleotides agree with TRBD1. The sequenced sample was blood. This TCR was recovered from a woman aged 18 to 35 with Graves' hyperthyroidism. CDR3 protein: CASSSPPPDRGGGYTF. The CDR3 DNA sequence: TGTGCCAGCAGTTCGCCGCCCCCGGACAGGGGTGGAGGCTACACCTTC.